This T cell receptor beta chain was identified in a study of cytotoxic CD8 clonotypes in ibrutinib-treated CLL. About the research overall: Median treatment time before response sampling was 12 months, range 6 to 36.

Study-level findings and limits: Upon ibrutinib response clonality rose, and upon progression it fell back toward baseline. Lymph node repertoires were not studied, and sampling times were unmatched.

V was trimmed by 2 bases and J by 0 bases, leaving 5 bases between them. The CDR3 loop spans 14 amino acids. Germline lookup yields CDR1 SGHNT and CDR2 YYREEE (reference sequence). A word on this clone: Its antigen is still unknown.

The assay was immunoSEQ multiplex PCR, and TCRdb's table has in-frame clones only and misses some. The sample shows 20,000 to 30,000 clones, about 75% of them seen only once. The sequenced sample was PBMCs, obtained after 24 months of ibrutinib treatment. This TCR derives from a human donor with chronic lymphocytic leukemia. The chain uses TRBV5-4 and TRBJ1-4; weak D call: TRBD1 (5 bases). CDR3 coding DNA: TGTGCCAGCAGCTTACAGGCAACTAATGAAAAACTGTTTTTT. Protein: CASSLQATNEKLFF. The full variable domain, in which reference TRBV5-4 and TRBJ1-4 provide the parts outside the CDR3, is ETGVTQSPTHLIKTRGQQVTLRCSSQSGHNTVSWYQQALGQGPQFIFQYYREEENGRGNFPPRFSGLQFPNYSSELNVNALELDDSALYLCASSLQATNEKLFFGSGTQLSVL.